The following is a T cell receptor (beta chain) sequence with its context. Germline V gives CDR1 SGHRS, CDR2 YFSETQ. The CDR3 has 11 residues. The TCR beta CDR3 regions underwent amplification using RNA transcripts as the source. Using the HTBI primer set, a first-round RT-PCR was run on the TCR CDR3. MiXCR, applied by TCRdb to the multiplex PCR reads, yields one record per CDR3 protein. This table has about 560,000 distinct CDR3 sequences, about 14% appearing once. This record belongs to a study of T cells in Graves' hyperthyroidism and ophthalmopathy. Sequencing was done on a sample of blood. The sequence was obtained from a woman between 40 and 55 years old with Graves' hyperthyroidism. The gene calls are TRBV5-1 and TRBJ2-1; D remains unclear. The end of the DNA is better explained by TRBJ2-7, so the J call may be wrong. CDR3 DNA sequence: TGCGCCAGCAGCAGGTACAATGAGCAGTACTTC. Its protein is CASSRYNEQYF.